Presented here are 3 T cell receptor beta chains from one specimen sequenced in a study of shared clonotypes between healthy human individuals. Some clones are missing from TCRdb's copy, which holds only in-frame ones; the method was immunoSEQ multiplex PCR. The sample has over a million clones, 75% to 80% seen once; the top ten hold roughly 0.65%. Sequenced: memory CD4+ T cells from PBMCs. Subset specified: CD45RA-negative fraction. The receptors stem from a man between 18 and 29 years old in good health. Some clones in this sample may be carry-over from other donors' samples.

The chain couples TRBV5-8 to TRBJ2-3; 8 nucleotides line up with TRBD1. CDR3 length: 12 residues. Germline V gene data show CDR1 as SGHTS and CDR2 as YDEGEE. J was trimmed by 11 bases and V by 2 bases; bases with no gene match: 4. The DNA for the CDR3 is TGTGCCAGCAGCTTCCGGACAGGGATGCAGTATTTT. It encodes CASSFRTGMQYF.

The rearrangement links TRBV11-3 to TRBJ2-7, with 8 bases matching TRBD2. CDR3 size: 15 residues. V shed 7 bases, J shed 1 base, and the junction held 9 bases outside the gene matches. Germline V gives CDR1 SGHNT, CDR2 YENEEA. CDR3 residues: CASTPSGTRSYEQYF. In DNA form, the CDR3 reads TGTGCCAGCACCCCCTCCGGGACTAGATCCTACGAGCAGTACTTC. Complete variable domain (other parts from reference TRBV11-3 and TRBJ2-7): EAGVVQSPRYKIIEKKQPVAFWCNPISGHNTLYWYLQNLGQGPELLIRYENEEAVDDSQLPKDRFSAERLKGVDSTLKIQPAELGDSAVYLCASTPSGTRSYEQYFGPGTRLTVT.

V gene TRBV5-4 combines with J gene TRBJ1-1; 7 bases fit TRBD1. V lost 4 bases to trimming and J lost 5 bases; unmatched junction nucleotides: 11. CDR1 and CDR2 (germline): SGHNT, YYREEE (reference sequence). This CDR3 is 15 amino acids long. CDR3 sequence reads: CASSPNRGRGTEAFF. The DNA of the CDR3 is TGTGCCAGCAGCCCAAACAGGGGAAGAGGAACTGAAGCTTTCTTT.